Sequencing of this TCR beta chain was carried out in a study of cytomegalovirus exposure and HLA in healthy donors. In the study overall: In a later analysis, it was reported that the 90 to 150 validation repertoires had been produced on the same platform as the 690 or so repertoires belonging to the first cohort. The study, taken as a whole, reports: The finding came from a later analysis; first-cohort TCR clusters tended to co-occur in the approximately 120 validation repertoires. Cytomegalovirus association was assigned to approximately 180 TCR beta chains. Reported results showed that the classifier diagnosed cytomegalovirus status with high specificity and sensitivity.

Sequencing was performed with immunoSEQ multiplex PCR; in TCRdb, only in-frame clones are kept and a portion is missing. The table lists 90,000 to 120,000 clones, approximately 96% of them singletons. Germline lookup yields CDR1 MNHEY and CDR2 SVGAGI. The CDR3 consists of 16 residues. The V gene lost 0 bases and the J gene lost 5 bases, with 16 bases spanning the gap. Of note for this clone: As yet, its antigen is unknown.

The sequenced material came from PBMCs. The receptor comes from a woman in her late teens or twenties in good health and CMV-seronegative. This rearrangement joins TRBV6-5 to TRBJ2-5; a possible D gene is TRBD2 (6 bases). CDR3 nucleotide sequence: TGTGCCAGCAGTTACTCCCGACCGGGACTGGGTGAGACCCAGTACTTC. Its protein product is CASSYSRPGLGETQYF.